This record covers a single T cell receptor (beta chain). The antigen is not known. V shed 7 bases, J shed 7 bases, and the junction held 9 bases outside the gene matches. CDR1 and CDR2 (germline): SNHLY, FYNNEI. The CDR3 consists of 15 residues. The data derive from a study of OX40 agonist ivuxolimab in advanced cancers. Study findings and constraints: Averaging showed that CD8+ T cells had more expanded clones than CD4+ did.

Libraries were prepared by immunoSEQ multiplex PCR; TCRdb keeps only in-frame clonotypes and omits some of them. The sample has some 55,000 clones, roughly 92% seen once. The material was CD4+ or CD8+ T cells sorted from blood, obtained in a trial of the OX40 agonist ivuxolimab. This receptor was obtained from an adult with an advanced solid tumor such as melanoma, head and neck, liver or kidney cancer. The chain employs TRBV2 and TRBJ2-1; TRBD2 aligns across 11 bases. CDR3 in amino acids: CASKGTSGGGNEQFF. Here the CDR3 DNA reads TGTGCCAGCAAGGGGACTAGCGGAGGGGGTAATGAGCAGTTCTTC.